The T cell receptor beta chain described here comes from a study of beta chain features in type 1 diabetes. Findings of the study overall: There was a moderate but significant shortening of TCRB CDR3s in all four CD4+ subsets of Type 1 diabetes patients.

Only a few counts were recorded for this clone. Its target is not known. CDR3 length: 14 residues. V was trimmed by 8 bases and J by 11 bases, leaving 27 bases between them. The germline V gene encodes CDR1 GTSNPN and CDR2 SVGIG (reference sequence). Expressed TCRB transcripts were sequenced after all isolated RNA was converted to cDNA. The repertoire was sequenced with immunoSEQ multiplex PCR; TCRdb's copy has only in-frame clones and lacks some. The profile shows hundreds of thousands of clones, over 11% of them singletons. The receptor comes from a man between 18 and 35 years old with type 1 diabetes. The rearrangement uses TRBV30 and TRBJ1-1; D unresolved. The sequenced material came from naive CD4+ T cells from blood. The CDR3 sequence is CAGWGLRGKGGAFF. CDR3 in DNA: TGTGCCGGCTGGGGTCTCCGAGGGAAGGGTGGCGCTTTCTTT.